The sequence of this T cell receptor (beta chain) was determined in a study of cytomegalovirus exposure and HLA in healthy donors. This clone was seen only a few times. What it binds is not known. The CDR3 sequence is 14 residues long. Germline CDR1 reads LGHNA; CDR2 reads YSLEER. V was shortened by 1 base and J by 11 bases, with 16 bases between the two germline ends. 13 Jbeta primers and 60 Vbeta primers were used for the PCR. Profiling relied on immunoSEQ multiplex PCR, and the TCRdb table lists in-frame clones only, not all of them. The sample holds about 160,000 clones, approximately 79% seen once. Study results and caveats: An analysis was carried out later, and it reportedly showed fewer N-insertions in an Asian-associated ancestry cluster than the approximately 700-donor mean.

The material sequenced was PBMCs. This clonotype was obtained from a man in his forties or fifties in good health and CMV-seropositive. The chain uses TRBV4-3 and TRBJ2-3; no clear D gene. CDR3 in amino acids: CASSQGVEASEQYF. In DNA form, the CDR3 reads TGCGCCAGCAGCCAAGGGGTTGAGGCTAGTGAGCAGTATTTT.